This T cell receptor beta chain came from a study of shared T cell receptors in the human thymus. CDR3 length: 18 residues. The germline gives CDR1 SGHDT, CDR2 YYEEEE. V shed 4 bases and J shed 0 bases, with 21 bases lying between them. Sequencing was performed with immunoSEQ multiplex PCR; in TCRdb, only in-frame clones are kept and a portion is missing. The table records hundreds of thousands of clones, 80% to 90% of them present only once. The same specimen was also included in a second study, on human thymus T cells. That work contributes: Thymic resections from corrective heart surgery supplied the tissue.

This clonotype was sampled from a boy under three years old with a congenital heart defect. The chain uses TRBV5-6 and TRBJ2-3; tentative D call: TRBD2 (5 bases). Material for sequencing was thymocytes. The CDR3, as DNA: TGTGCCAGCAGCCCTAGGGTTCGAGCGGCCTCTAGCACAGATACGCAGTATTTT. This translates into CASSPRVRAASSTDTQYF.